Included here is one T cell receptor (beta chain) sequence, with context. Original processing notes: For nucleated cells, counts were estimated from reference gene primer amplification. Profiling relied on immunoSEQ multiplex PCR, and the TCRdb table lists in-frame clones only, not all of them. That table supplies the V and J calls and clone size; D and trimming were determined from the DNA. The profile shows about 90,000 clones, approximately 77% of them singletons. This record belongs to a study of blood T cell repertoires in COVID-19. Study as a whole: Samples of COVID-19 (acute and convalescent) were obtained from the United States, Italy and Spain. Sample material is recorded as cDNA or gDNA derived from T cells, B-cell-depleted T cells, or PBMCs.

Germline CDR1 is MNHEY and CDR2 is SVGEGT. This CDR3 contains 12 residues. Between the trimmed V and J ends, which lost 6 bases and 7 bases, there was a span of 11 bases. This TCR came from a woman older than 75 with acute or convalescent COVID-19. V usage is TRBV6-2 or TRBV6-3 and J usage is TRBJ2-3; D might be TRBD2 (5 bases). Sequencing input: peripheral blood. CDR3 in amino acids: CASSTLAYTQYF. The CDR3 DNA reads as TGTGCCAGCAGCACTCTAGCTTATACGCAGTATTTT.